This TCR beta chain was found in a study of OX40 agonist ivuxolimab in advanced cancers. Data came from immunoSEQ multiplex PCR; TCRdb stores just in-frame clones and leaves some out. The repertoire holds 67,000 or so clones, roughly 88% seen once, with around 2.8% in the top ten. Source: CD4+ or CD8+ T cells sorted from blood, taken in a trial of the OX40 agonist ivuxolimab. The receptor comes from an adult with an advanced solid tumor such as melanoma, head and neck, liver or kidney cancer.

CDR3 DNA: TGTGCCATCACCCGGACAGGGAACAGTTTAGGGGATGGCTACACCTTC. It encodes CAITRTGNSLGDGYTF. V gene TRBV10-3 combines with J gene TRBJ1-2; TRBD1 matches at 8 bases. The junction had 16 bases not matched to a gene; V was cut back by 7 bases and J by 6 bases. CDR3 length equals 16 residues. Germline V lookup: CDR1 ENHRY, CDR2 SYGVKD.